The T cell receptor beta chain under discussion was sequenced for a study of CD8+ T cells in alopecia areata. A remark on this clone: Its specificity is not known.

cDNA serving as the sequencing template came from extracted, reverse transcribed RNA. Some clones are missing from TCRdb's copy, which holds only in-frame ones; the method was immunoSEQ multiplex PCR. The sample contains roughly 220,000 clones, more than 30% of which appear only once. Treatment specified: oral pan-JAK inhibitor, 5-10 mg twice daily. Peripheral blood and lesional scalp punch biopsies were taken from alopecia areata patients. General observations from the study: Scalp lesions, especially in alopecia totalis/universalis, had higher clonality than normal scalp. Many of the expanded lesional clones endured in scalp and blood while on tofacitinib. Scalp clonality, together with expanded CD8+ clones among the top 100, fell significantly with tofacitinib.

The V and J ends lost 0 bases and 2 bases respectively, with 10 bases between them. The CDR3 has 15 residues. Germline V CDR1 and CDR2: SGHRS, YFSETQ. J is TRBJ2-3 and V is TRBV5-1, with D possibly TRBD2 on 6 matching bases. The clonotype originates from a human donor with alopecia areata. The starting material was CD4+ T cells sorted from blood, obtained between weeks 30 and 35, from a patient treated with tofacitinib. The CDR3 reads CASSLGDFITDTQYF. The DNA for the CDR3 is TGCGCCAGCAGCTTGGGGGACTTCATCACAGATACGCAGTATTTT.